This T cell receptor beta chain derives from a study of T cell changes during pregnancy in multiple sclerosis (dated by TCRdb to about 2019). In terms of the full investigation: In women with multiple sclerosis, the researchers looked at how the T cell repertoire shifted as pregnancy progressed.

For CDR1 and CDR2, the germline V gene lists MNHEY and SVGAGI. Between the V and J ends, shortened by 2 bases and 6 bases respectively, the junction contains 14 bases. The CDR3 has 14 amino acids, counting the end cysteine and phenylalanine. Solely the CDR3 DNA is kept, with 42 bases framed from the first base. A word on this clone: It lacks a known antigen. Base qualities are not provided; no much larger clone lies one nucleotide away.

The method was the immunoSEQ multiplex PCR assay. TCRdb mirrors the immuneACCESS table, restricted to in-frame sequences. Some clones are absent from its copies; in checked studies, under half trace to an unresolved V gene, and the reason for the others is unknown. The sample yields around 40,000 clones; approximately 92% were counted once. Approximately 27% of the sample goes to the ten largest clones. This TCR was recovered from a female donor with multiple sclerosis, enrolled in a pregnancy study. The rearranged chain carries TRBV6-5 and TRBJ2-7; TRBD2 might be the D gene, on 5 matching bases. Sequences were derived from CD8+ T cells from peripheral blood mononuclear cells, sampled before pregnancy. The CDR3 here reads CASSYPTNPVEQYF. DNA sequence: TGTGCCAGCAGTTACCCGACTAACCCGGTCGAGCAGTACTTC.